The present TCR beta chain was sequenced within a study of blood T cell repertoires in COVID-19. Overall study context: COVID-19 samples, acute and convalescent, were from the United States, Italy and Spain. Sample material is recorded as cDNA or gDNA derived from T cells, B-cell-depleted T cells, or PBMCs.

As processed by the authors: Estimates of nucleated cell counts were drawn from the amplification of reference gene primers. Sequencing was performed with immunoSEQ multiplex PCR; in TCRdb, only in-frame clones are kept and a portion is missing. That table gives V, J and clone size, and the DNA gave D and trimming. Of fewer than 150,000 clones listed, around 84% were seen once; the top ten hold around 5%. Germline assignment: CDR1 SGHRS and CDR2 YFSETQ. CDR3 length: 15 amino acids. V lost 6 bases and J lost 0; bases outside the gene matches: 6. Sequencing was done on a sample of peripheral blood. This rearrangement joins TRBV5-1 to TRBJ2-5; 9 nucleotides match TRBD1. The source of this sequence is a human donor in a cohort sampled during active COVID-19. Written as DNA, the CDR3 is TGCGCCAGCAAGGGGACAGGGTATTACCAAGAGACCCAGTACTTC. Protein: CASKGTGYYQETQYF.